This TCR beta chain was sequenced during a study of cytomegalovirus exposure and HLA in healthy donors. Study-wide context: A previous analysis identified 100 million or so unique TCR beta sequences derived from around 180 million T cells. Within the Caucasian-associated ancestry cluster were approximately 77% of the approximately 370 genotyped donors. Study observations and caveats: It was 164 TCR beta chains that were listed as cytomegalovirus-associated. In a later analysis, parvovirus B19, influenza, CMV and Epstein-Barr virus appeared linked to several top co-occurrence clusters.

The PCR ran on 60 Vbeta and 13 Jbeta primers. Some clones are missing from TCRdb's copy, which holds only in-frame ones; the method was immunoSEQ multiplex PCR. Of a few hundred thousand clones listed, approximately 79% were seen once; the top ten hold 0.2% to 0.25%. Remarks on this clone: Its target is unknown.

This TCR came from a girl aged 2 to 10 in good health and CMV-seronegative. Source material: PBMCs.

The CDR3 loop reads CASSSGTSGETQYF. The CDR3 region has the DNA TGTGCCAGCAGCTCCGGGACTAGCGGGGAGACCCAGTACTTC. The chain recombines TRBV7-3 with TRBJ2-5; 12 bases line up with TRBD2. The CDR3 runs to 14 residues. With V trimmed by 4 bases and J by 5 bases, 2 bases remained unmatched. Germline V lookup: CDR1 SGHTA, CDR2 FQGTGA.